This T cell receptor (beta chain) was obtained from a study of blood T cell repertoires in COVID-19. Authors' analysis steps: Amplification of reference gene primers provided the estimated nucleated cell counts. Method: immunoSEQ multiplex PCR; TCRdb's copy keeps in-frame clones and lacks some. Clone size and the V and J calls come from that table; the DNA yielded D and trimming. Of roughly 120,000 clones listed, less than 85% were seen once; the top ten hold around 2.5%. The CDR3 covers 15 residues. Germline CDR1 reads LGHNA; CDR2 reads YNFKEQ. V dropped 0 bases and J dropped 5 bases, with 13 bases sitting between them.

This clonotype was sampled from a man aged 50 to 60 with acute or convalescent COVID-19. The sequencing sample was made of peripheral blood. This chain joins TRBV4-2 and TRBJ1-2; D gene uncertain. In DNA form, the CDR3 reads TGTGCCAGCAGCCAAGATCAGGCCGGTTATTATGGCTACACCTTC. Amino acids: CASSQDQAGYYGYTF.